This T cell receptor beta chain was obtained from a study of blood T cell repertoires in COVID-19. Overall study context: Donors in the United States, Italy and Spain gave samples during acute or convalescent COVID-19. Sources were T cells, B-cell-depleted T cells, or PBMCs; the material itself was cDNA or gDNA.

This clone has more than one count but fewer than ten. V was pared by 0 bases and J by 6 bases, with 12 bases between. Germline CDR1 reads LNHDA; CDR2 reads SQIVND (reference sequence). The CDR3 length is 15 residues. Original data processing: Reference gene primer amplification yielded estimated nucleated cell counts. Sequencing used immunoSEQ multiplex PCR; TCRdb keeps in-frame clones, though not all of them. The V and J calls and clone size are taken from that table; D and trimming were inferred from the DNA. The repertoire holds roughly 200,000 clones, with approximately 81% as singletons. Input material: peripheral blood. The genes are TRBV19 and TRBJ2-1; D unresolved. The TCR originated in a woman older than 75 with acute or convalescent COVID-19. CDR3 DNA sequence: TGTGCCAGTAGTATAGATTCCAGTCAAGTCAATGAGCAGTTCTTC. It codes for CASSIDSSQVNEQFF.